This T cell receptor beta chain comes out of a study of shared clonotypes between healthy human individuals. Germline CDR1 is GTSNPN and CDR2 is SVGIG (reference sequence). This CDR3 spans 12 amino acids. Deletions cut 0 bases from V and 14 bases from J, with 13 bases between. Libraries were prepared by immunoSEQ multiplex PCR; TCRdb keeps only in-frame clonotypes and omits some of them. This sample has roughly 2.6 million clones, with approximately 94% found just once. The chain has TRBV30 and TRBJ1-4; D not certain. What was sequenced was naive CD4+ T cells sorted from blood. Subset given: CD45RA+ positively selected. The source of this sequence is a man between 18 and 35 years old in good health. CDR3 coding DNA: TGTGCCTGGAGTGTATCCCCCTCCGTTCTGTTTTTT. It translates to CAWSVSPSVLFF.